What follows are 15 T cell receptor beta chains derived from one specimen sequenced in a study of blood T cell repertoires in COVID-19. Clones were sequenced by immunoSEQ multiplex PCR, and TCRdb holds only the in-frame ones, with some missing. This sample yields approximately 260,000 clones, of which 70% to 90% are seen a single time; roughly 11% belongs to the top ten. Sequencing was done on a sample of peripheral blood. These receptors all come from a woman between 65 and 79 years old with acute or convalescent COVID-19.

CDR3 region: CASSLAGLNSPLHF. Written as DNA, the CDR3 is TGTGCCAGCAGCTTAGCGGGATTGAATTCACCCCTCCACTTT. The rearrangement joins TRBV11-2 to TRBJ1-6; no clear D. This CDR3 is built from 14 residues. Trimming took off 1 base at V and 7 bases at J, with 8 bases between the two ends. Looked up from germline, CDR1 is SGHAT and CDR2 is FQNNGV.

CDR3 amino acids: CASSVAAGVTGELFF. The CDR3 DNA follows: TGTGCCAGCAGCGTAGCTGCAGGGGTTACCGGGGAGCTGTTTTTT. The V call is TRBV9, the J call TRBJ2-2; D possibly corresponds to TRBD1 (6 bases). Deletions cut 0 bases from V and 5 bases from J, with 11 bases between. Germline assignment: CDR1 SGDLS and CDR2 YYNGEE. This CDR3 is built from 15 residues.

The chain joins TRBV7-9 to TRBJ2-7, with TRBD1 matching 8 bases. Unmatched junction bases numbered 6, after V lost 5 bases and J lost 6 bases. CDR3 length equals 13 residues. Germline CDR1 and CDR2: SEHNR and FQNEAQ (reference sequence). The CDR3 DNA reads TGTGCCAGCAGCCGGACCACAGGGGGCGAGCAGTACTTC. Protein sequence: CASSRTTGGEQYF.

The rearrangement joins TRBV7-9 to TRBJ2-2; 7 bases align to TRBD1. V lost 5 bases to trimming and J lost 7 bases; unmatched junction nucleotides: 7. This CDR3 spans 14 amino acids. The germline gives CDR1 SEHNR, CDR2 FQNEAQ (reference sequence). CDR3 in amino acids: CASSLGQSSGELFF. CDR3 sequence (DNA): TGTGCCAGCAGCCTGGGACAGTCCAGCGGGGAGCTGTTTTTT.

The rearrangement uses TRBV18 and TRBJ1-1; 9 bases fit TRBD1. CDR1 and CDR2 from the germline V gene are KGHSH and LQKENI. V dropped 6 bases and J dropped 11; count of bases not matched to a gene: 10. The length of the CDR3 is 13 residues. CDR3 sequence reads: CASSLDRGSKAFF. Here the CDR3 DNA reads TGTGCCAGCTCTCTGGACAGGGGCTCGAAGGCTTTCTTT.

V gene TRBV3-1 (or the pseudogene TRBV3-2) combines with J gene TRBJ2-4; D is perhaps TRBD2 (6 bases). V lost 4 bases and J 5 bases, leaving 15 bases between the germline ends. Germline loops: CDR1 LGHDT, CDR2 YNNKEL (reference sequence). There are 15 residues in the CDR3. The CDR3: CASSRGWGDQNIQYF. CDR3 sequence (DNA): TGTGCCAGCAGCCGCGGATGGGGGGATCAAAACATTCAGTACTTC.

CDR3 in DNA: TGTGCCAGCAGCTCGGGACAGGGGGCAGAGACCCAGTACTTC. Its translation is CASSSGQGAETQYF. The chain is built from TRBV7-8 and TRBJ2-5; the match to TRBD1 covers 12 bases. The germline gives CDR1 SGHVS, CDR2 FQNEAQ. This CDR3 is 14 amino acids long. V shed 4 bases, J shed 4 bases, and the junction held 1 base outside the gene matches.

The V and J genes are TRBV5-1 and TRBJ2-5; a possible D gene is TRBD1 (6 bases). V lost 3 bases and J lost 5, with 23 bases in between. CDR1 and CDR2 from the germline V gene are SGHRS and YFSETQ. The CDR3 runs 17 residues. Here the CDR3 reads CASSSARAQGERETQYF. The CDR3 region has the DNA TGCGCCAGCAGCTCAGCCCGGGCACAGGGCGAAAGGGAGACCCAGTACTTC. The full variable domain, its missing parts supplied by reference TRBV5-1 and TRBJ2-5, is KAGVTQTPRYLIKTRGQQVTLSCSPISGHRSVSWYQQTPGQGLQFLFEYFSETQRNKGNFPGRFSGRQFSNSRSEMNVSTLELGDSALYLCASSSARAQGERETQYFGPGTRLLVL.

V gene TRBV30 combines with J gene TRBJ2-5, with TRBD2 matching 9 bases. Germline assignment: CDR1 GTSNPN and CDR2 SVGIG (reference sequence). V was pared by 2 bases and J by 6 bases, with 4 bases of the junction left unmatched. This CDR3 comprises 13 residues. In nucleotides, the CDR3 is TGTGCCTGGAGTAGCGGGGGGTTAAAGACCCAGTACTTC. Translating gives CAWSSGGLKTQYF.

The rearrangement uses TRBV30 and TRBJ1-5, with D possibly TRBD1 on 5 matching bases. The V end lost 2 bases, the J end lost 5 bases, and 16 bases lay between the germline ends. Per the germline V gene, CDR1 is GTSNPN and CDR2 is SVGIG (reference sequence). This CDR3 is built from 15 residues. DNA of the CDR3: TGTGCCTGGAGTTGGGGCCCAGGTCGCGATCAGCCCCAGCATTTT. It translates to CAWSWGPGRDQPQHF.

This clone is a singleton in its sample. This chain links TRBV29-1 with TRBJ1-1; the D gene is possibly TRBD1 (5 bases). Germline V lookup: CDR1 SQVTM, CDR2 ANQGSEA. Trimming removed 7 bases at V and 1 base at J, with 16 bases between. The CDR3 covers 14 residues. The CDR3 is CSATEGSGNTEAFF. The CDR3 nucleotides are TGCAGCGCGACAGAGGGTTCCGGGAACACTGAAGCTTTCTTT. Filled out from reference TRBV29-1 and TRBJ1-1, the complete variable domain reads SAVISQKPSRDICQRGTSLTIQCQVDSQVTMMFWYRQQPGQSLTLIATANQGSEATYESGFVIDKFPISRPNLTFSTLTVSNMSPEDSSIYLCSATEGSGNTEAFFGQGTRLTVV.

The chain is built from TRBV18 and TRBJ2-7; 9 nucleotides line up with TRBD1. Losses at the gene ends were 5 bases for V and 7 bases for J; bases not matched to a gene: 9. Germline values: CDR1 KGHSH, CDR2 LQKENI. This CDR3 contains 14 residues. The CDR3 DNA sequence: TGTGCCAGCTCAACTGGGGACAGGGTTACGGAGCAGTACTTC. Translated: CASSTGDRVTEQYF.

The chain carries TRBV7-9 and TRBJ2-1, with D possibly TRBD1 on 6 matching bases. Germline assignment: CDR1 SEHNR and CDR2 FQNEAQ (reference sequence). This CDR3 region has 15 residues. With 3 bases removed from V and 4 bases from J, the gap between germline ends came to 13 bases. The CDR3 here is CASSFFRTEYNEQFF. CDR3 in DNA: TGTGCCAGCAGCTTCTTCCGGACAGAGTACAATGAGCAGTTCTTC.

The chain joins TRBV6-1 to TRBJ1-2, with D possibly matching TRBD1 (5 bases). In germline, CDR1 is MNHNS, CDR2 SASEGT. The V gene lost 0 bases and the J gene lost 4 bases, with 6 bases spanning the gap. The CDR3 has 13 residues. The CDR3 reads CASSEAGLYGYTF. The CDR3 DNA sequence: TGTGCCAGCAGTGAAGCGGGGCTCTATGGCTACACCTTC.

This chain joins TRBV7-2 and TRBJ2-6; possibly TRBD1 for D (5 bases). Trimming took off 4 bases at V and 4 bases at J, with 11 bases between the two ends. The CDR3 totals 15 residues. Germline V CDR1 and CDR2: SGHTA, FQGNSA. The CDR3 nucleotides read TGTGCCAGCAGCTGGGGCCCCGCGGGGGCCAACGTCCTGACTTTC. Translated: CASSWGPAGANVLTF.